This T cell receptor (beta chain) comes out of a study of Graves' ophthalmopathy and Graves' hyperthyroidism. Study at large: Peripheral blood (taken before any treatment) was collected at initial diagnosis.

Fresh peripheral blood (around 9.7 ml) yielded the PBMCs. As the template, RNA transcripts were used to amplify TCR beta CDR3 regions. HTBI-primed RT-PCR formed the first round, and a multiplex PCR formed the second. TCRdb re-called the multiplex PCR reads through MiXCR, storing one row per CDR3 protein. The data show 23,000 or so distinct CDR3 sequences, around 50% seen once. The CDR3 is 14 amino acids. Germline loops: CDR1 SGHVS, CDR2 FNYEAQ. The trim removed 3 bases at V and 6 bases at J, leaving 8 bases unmatched. This clonotype qualifies as medium-sized (0.01 to 0.1%). The J gene is TRBJ2-7, the V gene TRBV7-6; TRBD2 matches 7 bases. This receptor was identified in an adult woman with stable Graves' hyperthyroidism. Input material: peripheral blood. The CDR3 coding sequence is TGTGCCAGCAGCTTCAAGCGGGAAGTGTCCGAGCAGTACTTC. Translating it yields CASSFKREVSEQYF.